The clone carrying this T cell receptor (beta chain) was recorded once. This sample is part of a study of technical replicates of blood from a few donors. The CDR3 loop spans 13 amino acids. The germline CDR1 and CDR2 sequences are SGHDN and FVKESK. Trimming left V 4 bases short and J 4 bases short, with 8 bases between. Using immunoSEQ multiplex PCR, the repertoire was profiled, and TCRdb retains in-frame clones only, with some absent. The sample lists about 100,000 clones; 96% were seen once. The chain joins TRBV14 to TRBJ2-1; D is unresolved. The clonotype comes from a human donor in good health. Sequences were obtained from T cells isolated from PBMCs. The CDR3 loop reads CASSLIKYNEQFF. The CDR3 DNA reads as TGTGCCAGCAGCCTCATCAAATACAATGAGCAGTTCTTC.